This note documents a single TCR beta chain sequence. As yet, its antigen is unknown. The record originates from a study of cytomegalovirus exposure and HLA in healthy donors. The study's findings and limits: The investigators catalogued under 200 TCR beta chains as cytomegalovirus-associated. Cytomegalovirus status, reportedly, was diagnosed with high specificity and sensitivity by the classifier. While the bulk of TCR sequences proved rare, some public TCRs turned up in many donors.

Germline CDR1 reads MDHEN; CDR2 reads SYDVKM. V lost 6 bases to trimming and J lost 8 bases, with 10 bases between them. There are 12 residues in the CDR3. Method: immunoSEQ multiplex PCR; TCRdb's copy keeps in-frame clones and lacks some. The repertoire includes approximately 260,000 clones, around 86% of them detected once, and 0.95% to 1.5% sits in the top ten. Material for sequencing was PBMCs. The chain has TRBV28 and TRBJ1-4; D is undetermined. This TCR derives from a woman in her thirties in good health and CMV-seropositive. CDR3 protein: CASSPPQEKLFF. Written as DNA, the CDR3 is TGTGCCAGCAGCCCCCCCCAGGAAAAACTGTTTTTT.